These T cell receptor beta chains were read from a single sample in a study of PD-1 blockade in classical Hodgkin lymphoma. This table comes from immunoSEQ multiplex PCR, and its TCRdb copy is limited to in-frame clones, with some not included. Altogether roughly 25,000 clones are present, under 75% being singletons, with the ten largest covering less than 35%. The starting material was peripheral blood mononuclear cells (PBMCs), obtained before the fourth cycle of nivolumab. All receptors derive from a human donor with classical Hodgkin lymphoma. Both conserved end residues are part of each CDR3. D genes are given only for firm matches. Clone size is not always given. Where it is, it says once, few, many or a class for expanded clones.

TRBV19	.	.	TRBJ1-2	TGTGCCAGTAGCCCGGGGGGGGGCTATGGCTACACCTTC	CASSPGGGYGYTF
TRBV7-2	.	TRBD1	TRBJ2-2	TGTGCCAGCAACACCGGGACAGGGATCACCGGGGAGCTGTTTTTT	CASNTGTGITGELFF
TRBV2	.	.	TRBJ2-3	TGTGCCAGCAGGCTTAGCACAGATACGCAGTATTTT	CASRLSTDTQYF
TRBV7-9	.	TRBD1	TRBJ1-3	TGTGCCAGCAGCTTAGATGCAGGGGGCTATGGAAACACCATATATTTT	CASSLDAGGYGNTIYF
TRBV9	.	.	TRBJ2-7	TGTGCCAGCAGCCCGGAAGGGGGAGAGAGCTACGAGCAGTACTTC	CASSPEGGESYEQYF
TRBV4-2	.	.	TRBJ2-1	TGTGCCAGCAGCCAAGAGGCTACCACCTACAATGAGCAGTTCTTC	CASSQEATTYNEQFF
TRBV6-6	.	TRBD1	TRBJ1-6	TGTGCCAGCAGTCTCGGACAGGGCTCTTCACCCCTCCACTTT	CASSLGQGSSPLHF
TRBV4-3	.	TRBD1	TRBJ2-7	TGCGCCAGCAGCCAAGGCGTGGGACAGGTATCCTACGAGCAGTACTTC	CASSQGVGQVSYEQYF
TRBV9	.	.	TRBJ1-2	TGTGCCAGCAGCGCCCGGGGTGAGGGGGGTGGCTACACCTTC	CASSARGEGGGYTF
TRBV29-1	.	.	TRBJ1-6	TGCAGCGCACAGAGCTCCTATAATTCACCCCTCCACTTT	CSAQSSYNSPLHF
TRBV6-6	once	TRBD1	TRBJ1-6	TGTGCCAGCAGAATAGGACAGGGGAATTCACCCCTCCACTTT	CASRIGQGNSPLHF
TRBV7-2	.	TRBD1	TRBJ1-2	TGTGCCAGCAGCACTCCGACAGGGGGCTACACCTTC	CASSTPTGGYTF
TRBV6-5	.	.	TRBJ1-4	TGTGCCAGCAGCAACACAGGGAATGAAAAACTGTTTTTT	CASSNTGNEKLFF
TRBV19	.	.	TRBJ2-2	TGTGCCAGTAAAGCAGGGGGGGGACACACCGGGGAGCTGTTTTTT	CASKAGGGHTGELFF
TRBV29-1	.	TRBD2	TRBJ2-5	TGCAGCGTTGTAGCGGGGGGGCCTTCTACTATGACCGAGACCCAGTACTTC	CSVVAGGPSTMTETQYF
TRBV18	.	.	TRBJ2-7	TGTGCCAGCAAACCGGGCGGTCTGGAGCAGTACTTC	CASKPGGLEQYF
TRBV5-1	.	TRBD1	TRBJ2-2	TGCGCCAGCAGCCTCCGACAGGGGGCGCGTACCGGGGAGCTGTTTTTT	CASSLRQGARTGELFF
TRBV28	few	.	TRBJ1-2	TGTGCCAGCAGCGAGACCGGACACCTCGGCTACACCTTC	CASSETGHLGYTF
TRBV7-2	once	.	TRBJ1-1	TGTGCCAGCAGCTTAGCGCCCCTCACTGAAGCTTTCTTT	CASSLAPLTEAFF
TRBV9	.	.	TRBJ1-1	TGTGCCAGCAGCGTAGAAAGAGGGAGAACTGAAGCTTTCTTT	CASSVERGRTEAFF
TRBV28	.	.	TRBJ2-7	TGTGCCAGCAGTTTCGCCGACAGGTTTCGGGCCTACGAGCAGTACTTC	CASSFADRFRAYEQYF
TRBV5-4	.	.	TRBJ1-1	TGTGCCAGCAGCTTGGTAGGGGCGATGAACACTGAAGCTTTCTTT	CASSLVGAMNTEAFF
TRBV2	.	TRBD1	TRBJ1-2	TGTGCCAGCAGCCTGGACAGGGGGAACTATGGCTACACCTTC	CASSLDRGNYGYTF
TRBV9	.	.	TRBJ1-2	TGTGCCAGCACCCCACTTGGACACAGCAACTATGGCTACACCTTC	CASTPLGHSNYGYTF
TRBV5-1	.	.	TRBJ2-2	TGCGCCAGCAGCTTGTTGGGCCGATCGAACACCGGGGAGCTGTTTTTT	CASSLLGRSNTGELFF
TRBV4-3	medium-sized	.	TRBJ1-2	TGCGCCAGCAGCCAAGATTATAACGGAGGCCGTGGAGGCTACACCTTC	CASSQDYNGGRGGYTF
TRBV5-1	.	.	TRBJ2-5	TGCGCCAGCAGCTTGGCCGGGGAAAGGGAGACCCAGTACTTC	CASSLAGERETQYF
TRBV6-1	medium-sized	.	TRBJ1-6	TGTGCCAGCAACAGGCTGAGCTCCTATAATTCACCCCTCCACTTT	CASNRLSSYNSPLHF
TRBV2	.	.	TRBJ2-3	TGTGCCAGCAGCTATGTGGAAGATACGCAGTATTTT	CASSYVEDTQYF
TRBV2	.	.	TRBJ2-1	TGTGCCAGCAGTGAAGGGCCCCCTAATGAGCAGTTCTTC	CASSEGPPNEQFF
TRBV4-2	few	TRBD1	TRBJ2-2	TGTGCCAGCAGCCGATCGACAGGGGCGAACACCGGGGAGCTGTTTTTT	CASSRSTGANTGELFF
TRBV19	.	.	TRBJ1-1	TGTGCCAGTAGTATTTCGGGTGGGGACACTGAAGCTTTCTTT	CASSISGGDTEAFF
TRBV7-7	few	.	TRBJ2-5	TGTGCTAGCAGCCCCGTCTTTGGGACCCAGTACTTC	CASSPVFGTQYF
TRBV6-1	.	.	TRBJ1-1	TGTGCCAGCAGCCCACAGGAGAACACTGAAGCTTTCTTT	CASSPQENTEAFF
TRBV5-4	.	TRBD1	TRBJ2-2	TGTGCCAGCAGCAGGACAGGGACAACCGGGGAGCTGTTTTTT	CASSRTGTTGELFF
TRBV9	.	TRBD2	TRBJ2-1	TGTGCCAGCAGCGTAGCGGGGGGGCCATCGTATGAGCAGTTCTTC	CASSVAGGPSYEQFF
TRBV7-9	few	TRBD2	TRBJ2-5	TGTGCCAGCAGCTCTAGCGGGGAAGAGACCCAGTACTTC	CASSSSGEETQYF
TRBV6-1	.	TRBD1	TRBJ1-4	TGTGCCAGCAGTGAAGTGGACAGGGTGCGCGAAAAACTGTTTTTT	CASSEVDRVREKLFF
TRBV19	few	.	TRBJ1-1	TGTGCCAGTAGTCCGGGACTTATGAACACTGAAGCTTTCTTT	CASSPGLMNTEAFF
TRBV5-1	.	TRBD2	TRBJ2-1	TGCGCCAGCAGCTTGGATCCCCCCCAGCGGGGGTATAATGAGCAGTTCTTC	CASSLDPPQRGYNEQFF
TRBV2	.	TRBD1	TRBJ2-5	TGTGCCAGCCGGGACAGGGGCCAAGAGACCCAGTACTTC	CASRDRGQETQYF
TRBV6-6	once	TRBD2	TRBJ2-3	TGTGCCAGCACTGGCCTAGCGGCCACAGATACGCAGTATTTT	CASTGLAATDTQYF
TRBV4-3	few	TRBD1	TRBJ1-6	TGCGCCAGCAGCCACGGACAGGGGATGGGTAATTCACCCCTCCACTTT	CASSHGQGMGNSPLHF
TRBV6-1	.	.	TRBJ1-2	TGTGCCAGCAGCCAACAGGGAGGTGATGGCTACACCTTC	CASSQQGGDGYTF
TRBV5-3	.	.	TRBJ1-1	TGTGCCAGCAGCTTGAGGGGTTTGGGCACTGAAGCTTTCTTT	CASSLRGLGTEAFF
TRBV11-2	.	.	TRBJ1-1	TGTGCCAGCGGCCCCGGGGGAATCACTGAAGCTTTCTTT	CASGPGGITEAFF
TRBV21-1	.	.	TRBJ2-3	TGTGCCAGCAGCCCTAGGGGACCGAGCACAGATACGCAGTATTTT	CASSPRGPSTDTQYF
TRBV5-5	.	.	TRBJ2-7	TGTGCCAGCAGCTTGGATTGGGCCAAGACCTACGAGCAGTACTTC	CASSLDWAKTYEQYF
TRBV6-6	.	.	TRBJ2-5	TGTGCCAGCAGTTACTCGTGGGGGGAGACCCAGTACTTC	CASSYSWGETQYF
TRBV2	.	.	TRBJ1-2	TGTGCCAGCGAGGTCGAGGGAGGATACTATGGCTACACCTTC	CASEVEGGYYGYTF
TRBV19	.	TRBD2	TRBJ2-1	TGTGCCAGTAGTATATTCCTCCCGGGGGGGCGAAACAATGAGCAGTTCTTC	CASSIFLPGGRNNEQFF
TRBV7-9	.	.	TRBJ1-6	TGTGCCAGCAGCGCCCGGACAGAAAGAGGGTATTCACCCCTCCACTTT	CASSARTERGYSPLHF
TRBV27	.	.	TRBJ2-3	TGTGCCAGCATGAATAGTGCAGATACGCAGTATTTT	CASMNSADTQYF
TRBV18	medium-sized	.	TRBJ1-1	TGTGCCAGCTCACCACTTGGGGCGCGGGGCACTGAAGCTTTCTTT	CASSPLGARGTEAFF
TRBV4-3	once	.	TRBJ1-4	TGCGCCAGCAGCCAGGGACAACGGGATGAAAAACTGTTTTTT	CASSQGQRDEKLFF
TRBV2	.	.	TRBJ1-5	TGTGCCAGCACCGGAGGGCGAGGGAATCAGCCCCAGCATTTT	CASTGGRGNQPQHF
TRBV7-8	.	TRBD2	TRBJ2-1	TGTGCCAGCAGCGCTACCGGGACTAGGAGGCTTTACAATGAGCAGTTCTTC	CASSATGTRRLYNEQFF